This T cell receptor beta chain was retrieved from a study of control samples from healthy donors and cancer patients. Comment on this clone: Other nucleotide sequences in the sample specify the same CDR3.

The CDR3 consists of 15 residues. Trimming stripped 0 bases from V and 1 base from J, with 7 bases between. The germline V gene has CDR1 LNHNV and CDR2 YYDKDF (reference sequence). The repertoire was sequenced with immunoSEQ multiplex PCR; TCRdb's copy has only in-frame clones and lacks some. The sample includes over 150,000 clones, roughly 94% of them seen just once. The TCR originated in a woman between 18 and 29 years old in good health. This rearrangement joins TRBV15 to TRBJ1-5; a possible D gene is TRBD1 (5 bases). Material: blood. CDR3 protein: CATSRDGGSNQPQHF. The CDR3 DNA follows: TGTGCCACCAGCAGAGATGGGGGGAGCAATCAGCCCCAGCATTTT.